This T cell receptor beta chain was captured in a study of blood T cell repertoires in COVID-19. For the study at large: Spain, Italy and the United States supplied samples that represented acute and convalescent COVID-19. T cells, B-cell-depleted T cells, or PBMCs supplied cDNA or gDNA.

J lost 2 bases, V lost 2 bases, and 3 bases had no gene match. The length of the CDR3 is 15 residues. Germline values: CDR1 MNHEY, CDR2 SVGEGT. Per the authors' pipeline: Estimation of nucleated cell counts relied on the amplification of reference gene primers. Here immunoSEQ multiplex PCR was the method, and the copy in TCRdb shows in-frame clones only, minus some. V, J and clone size are taken as reported in that table, and D and trimming were inferred from the DNA itself. The sample records 200,000 to 300,000 clones, about 91% being singletons. The receptor comes from a man older than 75 with acute or convalescent COVID-19. V and J are TRBV6-2 or TRBV6-3 and TRBJ2-3; TRBD2 matches at 8 bases. Source material: peripheral blood. CDR3 DNA: TGTGCCAGCAGTTACGAACTAGCGGTCACAGATACGCAGTATTTT. It yields the protein CASSYELAVTDTQYF.